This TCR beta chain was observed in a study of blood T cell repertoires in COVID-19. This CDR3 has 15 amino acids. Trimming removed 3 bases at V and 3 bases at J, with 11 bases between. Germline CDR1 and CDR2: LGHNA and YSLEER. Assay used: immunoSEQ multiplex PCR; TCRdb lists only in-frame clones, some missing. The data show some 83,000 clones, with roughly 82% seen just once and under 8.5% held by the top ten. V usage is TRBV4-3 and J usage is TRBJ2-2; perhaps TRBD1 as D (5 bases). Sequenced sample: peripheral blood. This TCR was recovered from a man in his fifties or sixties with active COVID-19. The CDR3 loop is CASSQPGWDTGELFF. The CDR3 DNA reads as TGCGCCAGCAGCCAGCCAGGGTGGGACACCGGGGAGCTGTTTTTT.